Each of the 29 T cell receptor beta chains below was sequenced from the same sample in a study of spatial heterogeneity in lung cancer. Time point given: sample taken at primary tumor resection. TCRdb itself ran the 5' RACE reads through MiXCR, one entry per CDR3 protein. The repertoire holds 3,000 to 4,000 distinct CDR3 sequences, with approximately 9.8% as singletons. Notes on the study in general: Tumors with more nonsynonymous mutations had more expanded intratumoral alpha and beta TCRs.

Antigens of these TCRs are unknown. The input for sequencing was lung tumor tissue, taken at surgery. All receptors derive from a male donor with early-stage non-small cell lung cancer.

Many counts were recorded for this clonotype. The size of this beta chain means little, since it is a stray read in a library made for alpha chains. The CDR3: CSARTSGSGTGELFF. The CDR3 DNA sequence: TGCAGTGCAAGGACTAGCGGGAGTGGCACCGGGGAGCTGTTTTTT. The rearrangement links TRBV20-1 to TRBJ2-2, with 13 bases lining up with TRBD2. This CDR3 contains 15 residues. The junction had 5 bases not matched to a gene; V was cut back by 6 bases and J by 4 bases. CDR1 is DFQATT, CDR2 SNEGSKA, per germline (reference sequence).

This clonotype appeared a few times. Since it is a stray read in a library aimed at alpha chains, this beta chain has a size that is not meaningful. V usage is TRBV28 and J usage is TRBJ2-3; possible D gene TRBD2, 5 bases. The CDR3 contains 15 residues. V lost 0 bases and J lost 2, with 9 bases in between. Germline loops: CDR1 MDHEN, CDR2 SYDVKM. Written as DNA, the CDR3 is TGTGCCAGCAGTTTATGGTATAGCGACACAGATACGCAGTATTTT. Encoded protein: CASSLWYSDTDTQYF.

This clonotype has a count of ten or more. Because this beta chain is a stray read in a library intended to capture alpha chains, its abundance should not be given much weight. V and J are TRBV20-1 and TRBJ1-2; TRBD1 aligns across 8 bases. This CDR3 comprises 13 residues. V lost 6 bases and J lost 8; bases outside the gene matches: 11. Germline lookup yields CDR1 DFQATT and CDR2 SNEGSKA (reference sequence). The CDR3 here is CSADSGQGRGYTF. The CDR3 DNA reads as TGCAGTGCGGATTCCGGACAGGGAAGAGGCTACACCTTC.

By share, this clonotype counts as medium-sized. This beta chain slipped into a library made for alpha chains as a stray read, so its size is not meaningful. The chain recombines TRBV3-1 with TRBJ2-4; 8 nucleotides agree with TRBD1. Trimming removed 0 bases from V and 16 bases from J; junction bases left unmatched: 11. The CDR3 sequence is 14 residues long. The germline gives CDR1 LGHDT, CDR2 YNNKEL (reference sequence). This CDR3 reads CASSQDRARGHVYF. CDR3 nucleotides: TGTGCCAGCAGCCAAGATAGGGCCAGGGGGCACGTCTACTTC. The whole variable domain, filled in from reference TRBV3-1 and TRBJ2-4, reads DTAVSQTPKYLVTQMGNDKSIKCEQNLGHDTMYWYKQDSKKFLKIMFSYNNKELIINETVPNRFSPKSPDKAHLNLHINSLELGDSAVYFCASSQDRARGHVYFGAGTRLSVL.

At least ten counts were recorded for this clonotype. Since it is a stray read in a library aimed at alpha chains, this beta chain has a size that is not meaningful. The chain carries TRBV7-2 and TRBJ2-2; no firm D call. V was trimmed by 2 bases and J by 5 bases, leaving 3 bases between them. CDR1 is SGHTA and CDR2 is FQGNSA in the germline V gene. This CDR3 is built from 12 residues. The CDR3 sequence is CASSLRTGELFF. CDR3 in DNA: TGTGCCAGCAGCTTACGGACCGGGGAGCTGTTTTTT.

This clonotype is judged medium-sized. This beta chain is a stray sequence in a library constructed for alpha chains; its clone size is not meaningful. The J gene is TRBJ1-2, the V gene TRBV4-2; TRBD1 matches 7 bases. Germline V gene data show CDR1 as LGHNA and CDR2 as YNFKEQ. The ends lost 4 bases at V and 2 bases at J; junction bases unmatched: 7. This CDR3 contains 15 residues. The CDR3 DNA sequence: TGTGCCAGCAGCCTTGACAGGGCCATCAACTATGGCTACACCTTC. This translates into CASSLDRAINYGYTF.

This clonotype is medium-sized. This beta chain appears as a stray read in a library generated for alpha chains; its size is not informative. The rearrangement uses TRBV20-1 and TRBJ1-5; 7 nucleotides match TRBD1. There are 14 residues in the CDR3. V trimming: 5 bases; J trimming: 6 bases; junction bases outside the gene matches: 10. Germline V gene sequence: CDR1 DFQATT, CDR2 SNEGSKA (reference sequence). In nucleotides, the CDR3 is TGCAGTGCTTCCAGACAGGGCATTACTCAGCCCCAGCATTTT. Encoded protein: CSASRQGITQPQHF.

Sample share makes this clonotype medium-sized. A library made for alpha chains picked up this beta chain off target, so its size means little. J is TRBJ2-3 and V is TRBV29-1; D is ambiguous. Germline CDR1 is SQVTM and CDR2 is ANQGSEA. This CDR3 contains 12 residues. V was shortened by 6 bases and J by 4 bases, with 11 bases between the two germline ends. The CDR3 sequence is CSVAVEADTQYF. The CDR3, as DNA: TGCAGCGTCGCCGTTGAAGCAGATACGCAGTATTTT.

At least ten counts were recorded for this clonotype. This beta chain lies outside the target of a library built for alpha chains; its clone size means little. The gene calls are TRBV20-1 and TRBJ1-1; D gene ambiguous. The CDR3 is 20 residues long. Germline V gene sequence: CDR1 DFQATT, CDR2 SNEGSKA (reference sequence). V gave up 3 bases and J gave up 1 base, with 30 bases separating them. Here the CDR3 DNA reads TGCAGTGCTAGGAAGCCCACAGTCTGGACGGGCGACCGGTGGAACACTGAAGCTTTCTTT. Translation: CSARKPTVWTGDRWNTEAFF.

This clonotype is medium-sized in the sample. Because the library targeted alpha chains, this beta chain is an off-target read whose size means little. This sequence joins TRBV28 and TRBJ2-1; TRBD1 matches 8 bases. J lost 4 bases, V lost 4 bases, and 6 bases had no gene match. The CDR3 runs 15 residues. Germline V gene lookup returns CDR1 MDHEN and CDR2 SYDVKM. CDR3 residues: CASSSITGGYNEQFF. CDR3 DNA: TGTGCCAGCAGTTCCATCACAGGGGGGTACAATGAGCAGTTCTTC.

The sample holds many counts of this clonotype. This beta chain is an unintended read in a library built for alpha chains; its size means little. The gene calls are TRBV5-6 and TRBJ1-1; D is undetermined. Germline V gene data show CDR1 as SGHDT and CDR2 as YYEEEE. This CDR3 is 14 amino acids long. Trimming removed 1 base at V and 1 base at J, with 8 bases between. The CDR3 DNA reads as TGTGCCAGCAGCTTGCTCGGGAGGAACACTGAAGCTTTCTTT. The encoded protein is CASSLLGRNTEAFF.

The table lists this clonotype with many counts. The library was built for alpha chains, so this beta chain is an off-target read and its size means little. The V call is TRBV5-1, the J call TRBJ2-7; D unresolved. V lost 0 bases and J lost 5, with 15 bases in between. The germline gives CDR1 SGHRS, CDR2 YFSETQ. The CDR3 has 15 residues. Written as DNA, the CDR3 is TGCGCCAGCAGCTTGGTGGAGCCCCGGGCCCACGAGCAGTACTTC. This encodes CASSLVEPRAHEQYF.

This clonotype is labeled large. Because this beta chain is a stray read in a library intended to capture alpha chains, its abundance should not be given much weight. The gene calls are TRBV20-1 and TRBJ2-7; 12 positions match TRBD2. CDR3 length: 15 residues. CDR1 is DFQATT, CDR2 SNEGSKA, per germline (reference sequence). V shed 0 bases, J shed 5 bases, and the junction held 5 bases outside the gene matches. This chain's CDR3 is CSARDWTSGTHEQYF. The CDR3 nucleotides read TGCAGTGCTAGAGATTGGACTAGCGGGACCCACGAGCAGTACTTC.

This clonotype was observed at least ten times. This beta chain turned up in a library designed for alpha chains; as an off-target read, its abundance says little. This rearrangement joins TRBV28 to TRBJ2-6, with a possible D match to TRBD1 (5 bases). The CDR3 is made up of 15 amino acids. V shed 2 bases and J shed 4 bases, with 9 bases lying between them. Germline loops: CDR1 MDHEN, CDR2 SYDVKM. CDR3 sequence (DNA): TGTGCCAGCAGTTTAGGACACCCCGGGGCCAACGTCCTGACTTTC. This translates into CASSLGHPGANVLTF.

The sample holds many counts of this clonotype. Found in a library prepared for alpha chains, this beta chain is an off-target read, and its abundance has little meaning. This chain links TRBV5-1 with TRBJ2-2, with a tentative D call TRBD1 (6 bases). The V gene lost 0 bases and the J gene lost 5 bases, with 8 bases spanning the gap. Germline assignment: CDR1 SGHRS and CDR2 YFSETQ. The CDR3 is 14 residues long. CDR3: CASSLDRETGELFF. The CDR3 coding sequence is TGCGCCAGCAGCTTGGACAGGGAGACCGGGGAGCTGTTTTTT.

By its share, this clonotype is medium-sized (0.01 to 0.1%). As an off-target read in a library built for alpha chains, this beta chain has a frequency of little significance. This chain joins TRBV12-3 or TRBV12-4 and TRBJ2-5; D call uncertain. The CDR3 length is 13 residues. Trimming removed 5 bases at V and 2 bases at J, with 9 bases between. For the CDR3, the DNA is TGTGCCAGCAGTACGACTCCACAAGAGACCCAGTACTTC. Translation gives CASSTTPQETQYF.

Regarding this clonotype: Within a library made for alpha chains, this beta chain is off target, and its count is uninformative. The chain combines TRBV5-1 with TRBJ1-1, with a possible D match to TRBD1 (5 bases). The CDR3 is made up of 13 amino acids. Germline values: CDR1 SGHRS, CDR2 YFSETQ. V dropped 4 bases and J dropped 3 bases, with 10 bases sitting between them. In nucleotides, the CDR3 is TGCGCCAGCAGCCAGGGAATGGACACTGAAGCTTTCTTT. This encodes CASSQGMDTEAFF.

By share of the sample, this clonotype is medium-sized. For a library built for alpha chains, this beta chain is a stray read; little rests on its size. The rearrangement joins TRBV29-1 to TRBJ2-1, with 9 positions matching TRBD2. This CDR3 is 12 amino acids long. Germline CDR1 and CDR2: SQVTM and ANQGSEA. The V and J ends lost 3 bases and 8 bases, in that order; junction bases with no gene match: 2. The CDR3 spells CSVEGGGDEQFF. DNA for the CDR3: TGCAGCGTTGAGGGCGGGGGGGATGAGCAGTTCTTC.

Relative to its sample, this clonotype is large. Since it is a stray read in a library aimed at alpha chains, this beta chain has a size that is not meaningful. The chain uses TRBV6-1 and TRBJ2-3; maybe TRBD2 (7 bases). CDR3 size: 15 residues. The germline V gene encodes CDR1 MNHNS and CDR2 SASEGT. The ends were cut back, 3 bases at V and 6 bases at J, with 16 bases in the middle. The CDR3 sequence is CASSEEGGALDTQYF. The CDR3 bases are TGTGCCAGCAGTGAGGAAGGGGGGGCGCTGGATACGCAGTATTTT.

This clonotype has a count of ten or more. This beta chain is an unintended read in a library built for alpha chains; its size means little. The rearrangement joins TRBV4-1 to TRBJ1-4; TRBD1 matches at 7 bases. The CDR3 extends over 15 amino acids. The J segment lost 11 bases and the V segment lost 6 bases, leaving 15 bases of the junction unmatched. The germline V gene has CDR1 MGHRA and CDR2 YSYEKL. The CDR3 loop reads CASSLDPGQPLKLFF. The CDR3 DNA sequence: TGCGCCAGCAGTCTTGACCCGGGACAGCCTTTGAAACTGTTTTTT.

This clonotype was recorded at least ten times. This beta chain slipped into a library made for alpha chains as a stray read, so its size is not meaningful. The chain recombines TRBV25-1 with TRBJ2-3; D call uncertain. Germline loops: CDR1 MGHDK, CDR2 SYGVNS. V lost 3 bases and J 0 bases, leaving 7 bases between the germline ends. The length of the CDR3 is 14 residues. As DNA, the CDR3 is TGTGCCAGCAGTGACGATGGGAGCACAGATACGCAGTATTTT. Translating it yields CASSDDGSTDTQYF.

The sample holds many counts of this clonotype. As an off-target read in a library built for alpha chains, this beta chain has a frequency of little significance. The chain recombines TRBV7-8 with TRBJ2-5, with 8 nucleotides matching TRBD1. The CDR3 covers 15 residues. The V and J ends lost 5 bases and 4 bases, in that order; junction bases with no gene match: 9. Germline assignment: CDR1 SGHVS and CDR2 FQNEAQ. CDR3 DNA sequence: TGTGCCAGCAGCACCACCAGGGGGCTTGGAGAGACCCAGTACTTC. It translates to CASSTTRGLGETQYF.

This clonotype was counted at least ten times. This beta chain slipped into a library made for alpha chains as a stray read, so its size is not meaningful. The chain uses TRBV27 and TRBJ2-2, with D uncertain. In germline, CDR1 is MNHEY, CDR2 SMNVEV (reference sequence). This CDR3 is built from 14 residues. V was shortened by 3 bases and J by 7 bases, with 12 bases between the two germline ends. CDR3 residues: CASSFLGPNGELFF. As DNA, the CDR3 is TGTGCCAGCAGTTTTTTAGGGCCGAACGGGGAGCTGTTTTTT.

This clonotype was seen more than once but under ten times. Within a library made for alpha chains, this beta chain is off target, and its count is uninformative. The V and J genes are TRBV7-2 and TRBJ1-3; a weak D match, TRBD1 (5 bases). Germline CDR1 and CDR2: SGHTA and FQGNSA. The CDR3 sequence is 14 residues long. Trimming took 5 bases from V and 5 from J, leaving 13 bases between them. The CDR3 DNA sequence: TGTGCCAGCAGCCTAGGGGTCTCGAGAAACACCATATATTTT. Translating gives CASSLGVSRNTIYF.

Regarding this clonotype: This beta chain is a stray read from a library made for alpha chains; its abundance is not meaningful. The chain carries TRBV6-4 and TRBJ1-5; D is ambiguous. Deletions cut 0 bases from V and 2 bases from J, with 11 bases between. Germline-derived CDR1 and CDR2 are MRHNA and SNTAGT. This CDR3 comprises 16 residues. This CDR3 is CASSDSSVPCNQPQHF. CDR3 bases: TGTGCCAGCAGTGACTCGTCCGTTCCCTGCAATCAGCCCCAGCATTTT.

This clonotype was counted at least ten times. With the library built for alpha chains, this beta chain is off target and its frequency is not meaningful. The V gene is TRBV20-1, the J gene TRBJ2-1, with D hard to call. This CDR3 has 10 residues. Germline CDR1 is DFQATT and CDR2 is SNEGSKA (reference sequence). V lost 6 bases and J 6 bases, leaving 6 bases between the germline ends. The CDR3 sequence: CSAYANEQFF. The CDR3 nucleotides are TGCAGTGCCTATGCCAATGAGCAGTTCTTC.

At least ten counts were recorded for this clonotype. The library was designed around alpha chains, so this beta chain is a stray read whose abundance carries little weight. The chain recombines TRBV19 with TRBJ2-6; D gene unclear. Germline lookup yields CDR1 LNHDA and CDR2 SQIVND (reference sequence). CDR3 size: 14 residues. Trimming took 8 bases from V and 0 from J, leaving 8 bases between them. This CDR3 is CASSTVSGANVLTF. In DNA form, the CDR3 reads TGTGCCAGTTCCACAGTCTCTGGGGCCAACGTCCTGACTTTC.

This clonotype was seen many times. The library was prepared for alpha chains; this beta chain is a stray read, so its frequency means little. The chain has TRBV27 and TRBJ1-5, with unresolved D. This CDR3 spans 14 amino acids. V dropped 2 bases and J dropped 1 base, with 6 bases sitting between them. Germline CDR1 MNHEY, CDR2 SMNVEV (reference sequence). The CDR3 DNA reads as TGTGCCAGCAGTTTAAGCACAAGCAATCAGCCCCAGCATTTT. Protein sequence: CASSLSTSNQPQHF.

This clonotype qualifies as medium-sized. In a library made to pick up alpha chains, this beta chain is a stray read with a size that means little. The chain recombines TRBV29-1 with TRBJ2-1; 8 nucleotides match TRBD2. Per germline, CDR1 SQVTM and CDR2 ANQGSEA. The V gene end was trimmed by 3 bases and the J gene end by 5 bases; junction bases not matched to a gene: 3. This CDR3 region has 13 residues. The CDR3 coding sequence is TGCAGCGTTGATTCGGGAGGGAACAATGAGCAGTTCTTC. Translated: CSVDSGGNNEQFF.